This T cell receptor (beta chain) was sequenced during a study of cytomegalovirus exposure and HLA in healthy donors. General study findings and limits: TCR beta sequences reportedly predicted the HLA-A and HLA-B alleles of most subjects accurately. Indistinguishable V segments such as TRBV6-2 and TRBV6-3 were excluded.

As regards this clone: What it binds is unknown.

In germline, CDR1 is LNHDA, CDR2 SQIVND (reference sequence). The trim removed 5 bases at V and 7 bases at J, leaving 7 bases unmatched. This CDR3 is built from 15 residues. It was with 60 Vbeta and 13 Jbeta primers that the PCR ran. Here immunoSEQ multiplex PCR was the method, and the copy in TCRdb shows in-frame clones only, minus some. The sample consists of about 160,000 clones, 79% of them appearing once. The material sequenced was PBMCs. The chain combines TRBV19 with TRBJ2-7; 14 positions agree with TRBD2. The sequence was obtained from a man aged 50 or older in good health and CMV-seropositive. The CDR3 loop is CASSSGTSGSREQYF. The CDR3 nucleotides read TGTGCCAGTAGTTCGGGGACTAGCGGGAGTAGGGAGCAGTACTTC. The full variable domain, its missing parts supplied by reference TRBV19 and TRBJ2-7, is DGGITQSPKYLFRKEGQNVTLSCEQNLNHDAMYWYRQDPGQGLRLIYYSQIVNDFQKGDIAEGYSVSREKKESFPLTVTSAQKNPTAFYLCASSSGTSGSREQYFGPGTRLTVT.